The TCR beta chain under discussion was sequenced for a study of T cells in localized non-small cell lung cancer (TCRdb year 2020). Study-wide context: The study examined T cell repertoires in 200 to 300 patients with early-stage NSCLC and compared tumors with uninvolved tumor-adjacent lungs. All 236 NSCLC patients in the cohort were treatment-naive and had localized lung tumors that were resected. Of the NSCLC patients, 129 were male and approximately 99 were female, and the mean age was approximately 66 years. Study-wide findings and limitations: Higher blood T cell density associated with longer overall survival, while higher adjacent-lung clonality associated with shorter survival. Multi-region tumor sequencing was not performed, so intratumor heterogeneity could not be excluded. Uninvolved tumor-adjacent lung showed the highest T cell clonality, higher than tumor, which suggests more focused antigenic responses in the uninvolved tumor-adjacent lung. Because of the exploratory design, TCR variables were selected using unadjusted p-values without false-discovery rate correction. A median of around 50 of the top 100 tumor clones were detected in paired uninvolved adjacent lung, and 28 of these tumor clones were also found among the top 100 clones of the paired uninvolved adjacent lung.

From cysteine to phenylalanine, the CDR3 is 14 amino acids long. The CDR3 DNA has 42 bases and is translated from base 1. V loses 5 bases, J loses 7 bases, and the germline ends lie 17 bases apart. The germline V gene encodes CDR1 LNHDA and CDR2 SQIVND (reference sequence). The immunoSEQ Assay was used to sequence TCR beta CDR3 regions from DNA. As for the authors' bioinformatics: To compute T cell density, TCR beta template counts were normalized to usable DNA, which was estimated by amplifying housekeeping genes. Richness was estimated with the preseqR package, extrapolating to 400,000 templates for PBMC samples and 120,000 templates for tissue samples. Clonality was defined as one minus Pielou's evenness. Tissue-enriched TCRs were identified through differential abundance testing performed on productive amino-acid clonotypes, with a minimum total count of 5 and an alpha of 0.1. The Jaccard Index and the Morisita Overlap Index were used to quantify repertoire overlap between compartments. GLIPH grouped TCR beta CDR3s together with public tetramer-defined viral CDR3s, and a viral motif had to include at least three viral sequences and also show V-gene enrichment. TCRdb took over this immuneACCESS table, retaining in-frame rearrangements with V and J assigned. Such tables are incomplete; in checked studies, under half of the missing clones stem from an unresolved V gene, and the remainder is unexplained. Clone size and the V and J calls come from that table; the DNA yielded D and trimming. The sample table lists about 19,000 clones, about 83% of them with a count of one. In total, the top ten clones hold 25% of the sample.

This clone was detected only a few times. This clone's antigen is unknown. Base qualities are not at hand, and no much larger clone is one base apart. At diagnosis, tumor, uninvolved tumor-adjacent lung and peripheral blood were collected and then preserved as a mix of FFPE and fresh-frozen material. For TCR repertoire profiling, the blood samples were analyzed as peripheral blood mononuclear cells. The chain was built from TRBV19 and TRBJ1-1; the D region possibly corresponds to TRBD1 (5 bases align). The TCR originated in a female donor of 60 years or more with stage I lung adenocarcinoma. The source was peripheral blood, collected before any cancer treatment. The DNA is TGTGCCAGTAGTCCCCAGGTTGGTCAGGGTGAAGCTTTCTTT. Translated, it reads CASSPQVGQGEAFF. Here the CDR3 is joined to the reference TRBV19 and TRBJ1-1 genes, and the full variable domain is: DGGITQSPKYLFRKEGQNVTLSCEQNLNHDAMYWYRQDPGQGLRLIYYSQIVNDFQKGDIAEGYSVSREKKESFPLTVTSAQKNPTAFYLCASSPQVGQGEAFFGQGTRLTVV.